This TCR beta chain was sequenced in a study of blood T cell repertoires in COVID-19. V was trimmed by 1 base and J by 1 base, leaving 8 bases between them. CDR1 SGHVS and CDR2 FQNEAQ come from the germline V gene. The CDR3 consists of 14 residues. TCRdb keeps only in-frame clones here, not all; method: immunoSEQ multiplex PCR. The table records about 60,000 clones, approximately 86% of them present only once. The receptor comes from a man in his 60s with acute or convalescent COVID-19. The chain employs TRBV7-8 and TRBJ2-7; D might be TRBD1 (5 bases). The sequencing input was peripheral blood. The DNA for the CDR3 is TGTGCCAGCAGCTTAGACAGGATTTCCTACGAGCAGTACTTC. This sequence encodes CASSLDRISYEQYF.